Below, one T cell receptor beta chain is given with its context. Antigen unknown. This CDR3 comprises 14 residues. CDR1 is SGHRS and CDR2 is YFSETQ in the germline V gene. This PCR relied on a set of 60 Vbeta primers and 13 Jbeta primers. Libraries were prepared by immunoSEQ multiplex PCR; TCRdb keeps only in-frame clonotypes and omits some of them. The table includes about 180,000 clones, less than 80% detected once. The source of the sample is a study of cytomegalovirus exposure and HLA in healthy donors. Overall study findings and caveats: Later analysis demonstrated an association between a missense DCLRE1C variant and TCR beta V- and J-gene trimming. TRBV6-2, TRBV6-3 and some other V segments were unresolvable in 87-base-pair reads.

Sample: PBMCs. The genes are TRBV5-1 and TRBJ2-5, with TRBD1 matching 8 bases. The J call may be incorrect, as the DNA end agrees better with TRBJ2-7. This clonotype was sampled from a middle-aged woman in good health and CMV-seronegative. The DNA for the CDR3 is TGCGCCAGCAACGTCCGACAGGGGTCCCACGAGCAGTACTTC. Translated: CASNVRQGSHEQYF.